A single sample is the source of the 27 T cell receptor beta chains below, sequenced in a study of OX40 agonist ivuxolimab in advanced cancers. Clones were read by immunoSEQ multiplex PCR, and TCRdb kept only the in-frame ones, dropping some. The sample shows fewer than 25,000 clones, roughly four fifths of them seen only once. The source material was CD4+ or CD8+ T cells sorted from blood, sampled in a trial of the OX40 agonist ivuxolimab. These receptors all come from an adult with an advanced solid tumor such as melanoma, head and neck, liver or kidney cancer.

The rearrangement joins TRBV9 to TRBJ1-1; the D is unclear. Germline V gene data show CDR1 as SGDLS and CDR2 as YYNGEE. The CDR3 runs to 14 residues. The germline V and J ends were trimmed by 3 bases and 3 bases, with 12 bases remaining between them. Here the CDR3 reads CASSAYGGHTEAFF. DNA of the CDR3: TGTGCCAGCAGCGCCTACGGTGGGCACACTGAAGCTTTCTTT.

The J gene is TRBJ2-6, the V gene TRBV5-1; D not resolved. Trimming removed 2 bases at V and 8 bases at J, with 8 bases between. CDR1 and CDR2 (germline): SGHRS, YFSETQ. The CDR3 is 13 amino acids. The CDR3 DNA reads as TGCGCCAGCAGCTTCGAAGGGACCAACGTCCTGACTTTC. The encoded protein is CASSFEGTNVLTF.

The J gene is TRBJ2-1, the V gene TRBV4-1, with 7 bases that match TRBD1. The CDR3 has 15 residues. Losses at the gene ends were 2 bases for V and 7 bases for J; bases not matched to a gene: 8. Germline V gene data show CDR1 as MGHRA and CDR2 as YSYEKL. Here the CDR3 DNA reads TGCGCCAGCAGCCAACGGACCAGGGGGTGGAATGAGCAGTTCTTC. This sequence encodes CASSQRTRGWNEQFF.

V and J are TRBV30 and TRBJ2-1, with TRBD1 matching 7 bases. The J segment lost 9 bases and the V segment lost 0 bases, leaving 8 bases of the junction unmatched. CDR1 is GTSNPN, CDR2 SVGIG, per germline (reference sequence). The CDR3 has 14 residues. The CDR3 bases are TGTGCCTGGAGTGTAGGACAGGTTCTAGGTGAGCAGTTCTTC. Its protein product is CAWSVGQVLGEQFF.

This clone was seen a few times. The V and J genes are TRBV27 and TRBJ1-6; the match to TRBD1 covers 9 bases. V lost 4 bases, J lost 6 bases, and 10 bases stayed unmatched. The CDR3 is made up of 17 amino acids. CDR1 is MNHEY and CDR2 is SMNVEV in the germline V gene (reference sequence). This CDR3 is CASSSGDRAEINSPLHF. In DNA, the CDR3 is TGTGCCAGCAGTTCGGGGGACAGGGCTGAGATTAATTCACCCCTCCACTTT.

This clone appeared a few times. The CDR3: CASSLVGQGYNEQFF. CDR3 in DNA: TGTGCCAGCAGCCTGGTGGGACAGGGCTACAATGAGCAGTTCTTC. The chain carries TRBV28 and TRBJ2-1, with TRBD1 matching over 9 bases. CDR3 length: 15 amino acids. Germline CDR1 and CDR2: MDHEN and SYDVKM. Trimming cost V 6 bases and J 3 bases; bases outside gene matches: 6. The entire variable domain, with the rest obtained from reference TRBV28 and TRBJ2-1, is as follows: DVKVTQSSRYLVKRTGEKVFLECVQDMDHENMFWYRQDPGLGLRLIYFSYDVKMKEKGDIPEGYSVSREKKERFSLILESASTNQTSMYLCASSLVGQGYNEQFFGPGTRLTVL.

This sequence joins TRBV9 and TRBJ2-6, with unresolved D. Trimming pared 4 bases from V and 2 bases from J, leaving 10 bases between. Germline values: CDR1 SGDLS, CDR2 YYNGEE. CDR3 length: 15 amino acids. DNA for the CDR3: TGTGCCAGCAGCCCTCAGTGGACTGGGGCCAACGTCCTGACTTTC. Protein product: CASSPQWTGANVLTF.

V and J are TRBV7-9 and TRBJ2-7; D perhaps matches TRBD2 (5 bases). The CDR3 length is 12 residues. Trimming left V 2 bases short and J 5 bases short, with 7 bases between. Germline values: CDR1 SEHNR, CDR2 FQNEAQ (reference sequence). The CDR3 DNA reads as TGTGCCAGCAGCTTATCGGGGAACGAGCAGTACTTC. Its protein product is CASSLSGNEQYF. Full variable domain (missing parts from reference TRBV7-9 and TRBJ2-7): DTGVSQNPRHKITKRGQNVTFRCDPISEHNRLYWYRQTLGQGPEFLTYFQNEAQLEKSRLLSDRFSAERPKGSFSTLEIQRTEQGDSAMYLCASSLSGNEQYFGPGTRLTVT.

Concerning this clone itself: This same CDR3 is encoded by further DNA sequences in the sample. The CDR3 region has the DNA TGCGCCAGCAGCTTGGGAGATACGCAGTATTTT. Its translation: CASSLGDTQYF. V usage is TRBV5-1 and J usage is TRBJ2-3; D is undetermined. Trimming stripped 0 bases from V and 5 bases from J, with 1 base between. The CDR3 is made up of 11 amino acids. The germline V gene encodes CDR1 SGHRS and CDR2 YFSETQ.

The CDR3 bases are TGCGCCAGCAGCCACGAGGGGGGCTATTACGAGCAGTACTTC. Translated: CASSHEGGYYEQYF. The rearrangement joins TRBV4-1 to TRBJ2-7; D possibly matches TRBD1 or TRBD2 (6 bases each). This CDR3 has 14 amino acids. The V and J ends lost 3 bases and 4 bases respectively, with 13 bases between them. Germline V CDR1 and CDR2: MGHRA, YSYEKL.

CDR3 sequence: CASSFSGTGANEQFF. Written as DNA, the CDR3 is TGTGCCAGCAGCTTTTCAGGGACAGGGGCTAATGAGCAGTTCTTC. This chain links TRBV7-9 with TRBJ2-1; 10 nucleotides agree with TRBD1. Trimming removed 3 bases from V and 7 bases from J; junction bases left unmatched: 6. The CDR3 is 15 residues long. The germline gives CDR1 SEHNR, CDR2 FQNEAQ (reference sequence).

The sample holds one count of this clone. The CDR3 loop is CASSLGTHGGRFFEGYTF. Written as DNA, the CDR3 is TGTGCCAGCAGCTTGGGAACACACGGGGGGCGCTTTTTTGAGGGCTACACCTTC. The J gene is TRBJ1-2, the V gene TRBV7-9; D may be TRBD1 (6 bases). The CDR3 has 18 residues. Germline values: CDR1 SEHNR, CDR2 FQNEAQ (reference sequence). The V end was cut by 3 bases, the J end by 8 bases, with 28 bases between.

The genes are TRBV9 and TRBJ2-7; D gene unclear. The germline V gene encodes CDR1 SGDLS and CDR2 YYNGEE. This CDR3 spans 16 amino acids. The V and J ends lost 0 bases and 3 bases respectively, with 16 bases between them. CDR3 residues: CASSVEPTDFGYEQYF. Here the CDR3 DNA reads TGTGCCAGCAGCGTAGAGCCTACCGACTTTGGCTACGAGCAGTACTTC.

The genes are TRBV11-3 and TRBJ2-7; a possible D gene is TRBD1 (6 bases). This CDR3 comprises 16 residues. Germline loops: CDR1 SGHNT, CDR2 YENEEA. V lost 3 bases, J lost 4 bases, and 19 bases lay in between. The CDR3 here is CASSFSIGGTPYEQYF. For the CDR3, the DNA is TGTGCCAGCAGCTTCTCGATAGGGGGTACTCCGTACGAGCAGTACTTC.

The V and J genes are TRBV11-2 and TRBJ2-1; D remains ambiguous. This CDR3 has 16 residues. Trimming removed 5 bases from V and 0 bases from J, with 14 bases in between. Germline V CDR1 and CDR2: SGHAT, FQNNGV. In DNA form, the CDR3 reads TGTGCCAGCAGCACCTGGACGGTACTCTCCTACAATGAGCAGTTCTTC. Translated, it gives CASSTWTVLSYNEQFF.

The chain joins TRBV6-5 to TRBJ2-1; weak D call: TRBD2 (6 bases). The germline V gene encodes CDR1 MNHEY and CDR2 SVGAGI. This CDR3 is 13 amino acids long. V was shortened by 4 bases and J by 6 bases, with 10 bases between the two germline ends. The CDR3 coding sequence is TGTGCCAGCAGTTTTCGGGAGACCAATGAGCAGTTCTTC. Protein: CASSFRETNEQFF.

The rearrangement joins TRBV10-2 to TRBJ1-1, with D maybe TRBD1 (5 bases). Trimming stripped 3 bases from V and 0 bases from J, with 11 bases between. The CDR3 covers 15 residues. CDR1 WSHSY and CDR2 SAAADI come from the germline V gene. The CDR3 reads CASSDRGTMNTEAFF. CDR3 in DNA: TGCGCCAGCAGTGATAGGGGAACGATGAACACTGAAGCTTTCTTT.

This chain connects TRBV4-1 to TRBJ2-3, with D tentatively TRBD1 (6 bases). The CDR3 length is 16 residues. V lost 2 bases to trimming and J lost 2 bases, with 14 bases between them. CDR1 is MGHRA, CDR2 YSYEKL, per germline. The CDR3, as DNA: TGCGCCAGCAGCCAACGGGGTGGGGGCGTCACAGATACGCAGTATTTT. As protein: CASSQRGGGVTDTQYF.

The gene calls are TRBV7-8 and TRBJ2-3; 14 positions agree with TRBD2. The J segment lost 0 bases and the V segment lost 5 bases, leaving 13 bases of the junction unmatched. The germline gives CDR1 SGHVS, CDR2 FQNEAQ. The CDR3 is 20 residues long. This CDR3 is CASSPHPPGLAGVSTDTQYF. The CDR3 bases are TGTGCCAGCAGCCCTCATCCCCCGGGACTAGCGGGGGTTAGCACAGATACGCAGTATTTT.

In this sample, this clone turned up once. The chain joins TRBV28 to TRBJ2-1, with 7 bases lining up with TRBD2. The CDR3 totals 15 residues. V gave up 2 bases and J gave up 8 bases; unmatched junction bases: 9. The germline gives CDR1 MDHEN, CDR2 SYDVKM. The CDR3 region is CASSLGAGAWDEQFF. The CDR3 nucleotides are TGTGCCAGCAGTTTAGGGGCGGGAGCCTGGGATGAGCAGTTCTTC.

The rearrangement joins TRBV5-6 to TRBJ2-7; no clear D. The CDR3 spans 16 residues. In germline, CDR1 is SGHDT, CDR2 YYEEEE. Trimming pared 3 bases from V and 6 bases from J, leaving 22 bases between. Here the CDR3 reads CASSSVTSLSYTEQYF. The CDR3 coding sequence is TGTGCCAGCAGCTCTGTAACGAGCCTTTCCTATACCGAGCAGTACTTC. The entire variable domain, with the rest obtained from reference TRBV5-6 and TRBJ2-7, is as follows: DAGVTQSPTHLIKTRGQQVTLRCSPKSGHDTVSWYQQALGQGPQFIFQYYEEEERQRGNFPDRFSGHQFPNYSSELNVNALLLGDSALYLCASSSVTSLSYTEQYFGPGTRLTVT.

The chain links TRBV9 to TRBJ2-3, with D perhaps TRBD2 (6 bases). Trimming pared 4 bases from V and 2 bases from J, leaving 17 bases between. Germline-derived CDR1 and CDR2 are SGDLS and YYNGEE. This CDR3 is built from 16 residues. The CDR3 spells CASSPLLAGLTDTQYF. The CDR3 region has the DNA TGTGCCAGCAGCCCTCTATTGGCGGGGCTCACAGATACGCAGTATTTT. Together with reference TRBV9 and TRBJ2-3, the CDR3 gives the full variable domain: DSGVTQTPKHLITATGQRVTLRCSPRSGDLSVYWYQQSLDQGLQFLIQYYNGEERAKGNILERFSAQQFPDLHSELNLSSLELGDSALYFCASSPLLAGLTDTQYFGPGTRLTVL.

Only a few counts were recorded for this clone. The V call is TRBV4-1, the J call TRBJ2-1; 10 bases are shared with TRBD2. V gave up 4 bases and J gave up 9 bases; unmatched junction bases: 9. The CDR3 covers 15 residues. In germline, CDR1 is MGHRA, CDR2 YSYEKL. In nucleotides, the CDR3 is TGCGCCAGCAGCCCCCGAGCGGGAGGGAACGGTGAGCAGTTCTTC. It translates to CASSPRAGGNGEQFF.

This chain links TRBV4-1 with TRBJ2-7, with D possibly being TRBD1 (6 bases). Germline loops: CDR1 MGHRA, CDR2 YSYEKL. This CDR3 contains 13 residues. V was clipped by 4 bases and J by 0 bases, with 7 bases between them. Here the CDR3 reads CASSLDSSYEQYF. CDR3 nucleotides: TGCGCCAGCAGCCTGGACAGCTCCTACGAGCAGTACTTC.

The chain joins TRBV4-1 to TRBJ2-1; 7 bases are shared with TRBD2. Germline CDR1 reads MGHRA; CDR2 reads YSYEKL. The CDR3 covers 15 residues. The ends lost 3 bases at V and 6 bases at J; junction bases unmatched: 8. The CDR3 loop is CASSQRTSLLNEQFF. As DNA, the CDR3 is TGCGCCAGCAGCCAGAGGACTAGTCTACTCAATGAGCAGTTCTTC.

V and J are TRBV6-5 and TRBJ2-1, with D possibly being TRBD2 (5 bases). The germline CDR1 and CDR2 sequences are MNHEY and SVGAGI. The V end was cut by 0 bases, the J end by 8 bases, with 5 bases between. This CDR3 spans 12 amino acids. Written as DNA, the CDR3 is TGTGCCAGCAGTTACTCGAGGGATGAGCAGTTCTTC. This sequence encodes CASSYSRDEQFF.

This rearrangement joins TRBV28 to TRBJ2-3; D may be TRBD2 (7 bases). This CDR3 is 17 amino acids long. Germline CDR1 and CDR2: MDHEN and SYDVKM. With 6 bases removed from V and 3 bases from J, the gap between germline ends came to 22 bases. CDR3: CASRGGPGHRLTDTQYF. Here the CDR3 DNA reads TGTGCCAGCAGGGGGGGGCCGGGACATCGCTTAACAGATACGCAGTATTTT.